These 5 T cell receptor beta chains came from one sample sequenced in a study of response to subunit inactivated influenza vaccine (dated by TCRdb to the late 2010s). To prepare the library, RT-PCR was applied. The sequencing machine was an Illumina HiSeq 2500. In-frame beta chains were kept once TCRdb had trimmed the public reads at Q25 with fastp and called clones with MiXCR. Each record represents a unique CDR3 protein, reported with the most common genes and DNA among its rows. The sample data list approximately 170,000 distinct CDR3 sequences, and roughly 12% of these were observed just once. The top ten clonotypes cover approximately 32% of the sample. The data were also submitted as part of a second study, on T cells expressing NK-cell markers. The second study's authors report: TCR beta cDNA libraries were made by 5'RACE template switching that added a universal primer site and unique molecular identifiers.

Sequences were derived from CD8+ T cells sorted from PBMCs, sampled 11 to 12 days after vaccination. All receptors come from a man aged 50 or older who received an inactivated influenza vaccine. Donor details come from another sample of the same person, matched by shared clones.

The gene calls are TRBV20-1 and TRBJ2-3, with D possibly TRBD2 on 5 matching bases. CDR3 length: 15 amino acids. Trimming removed 6 bases from V and 2 bases from J, with 18 bases in between. In germline, CDR1 is DFQATT, CDR2 SNEGSKA (reference sequence). CDR3: CSAKTLLGHTDTQYF. CDR3 nucleotides: TGCAGTGCCAAGACCTTACTAGGCCACACAGATACGCAGTATTTT.

V usage is TRBV9 and J usage is TRBJ2-1; D remains ambiguous. Germline V gene sequence: CDR1 SGDLS, CDR2 YYNGEE. Trimming cost V 4 bases and J 0 bases, with 14 bases left between them. The length of the CDR3 is 16 residues. The CDR3 region is CASSSQNLLSYNEQFF. The CDR3 DNA follows: TGTGCCAGCAGCTCCCAGAACCTGCTCTCCTACAATGAGCAGTTCTTC.

The rearrangement links TRBV10-3 to TRBJ1-1, with 10 bases lining up with TRBD1. This CDR3 is built from 16 residues. The junction had 6 bases not matched to a gene; V was cut back by 0 bases and J by 5 bases. Germline V gene data show CDR1 as ENHRY and CDR2 as SYGVKD. DNA of the CDR3: TGTGCCATCAGTGAGTCACGGACAGGGGGGGGAACTGAAGCTTTCTTT. Amino acid sequence: CAISESRTGGGTEAFF.

The chain carries TRBV28 and TRBJ2-5; D not resolved. Trimming stripped 3 bases from V and 2 bases from J, with 7 bases between. Germline V gene sequence: CDR1 MDHEN, CDR2 SYDVKM. CDR3 length equals 13 residues. CDR3 sequence reads: CASSFFWQETQYF. DNA for the CDR3: TGTGCCAGCAGTTTCTTTTGGCAAGAGACCCAGTACTTC.

J is TRBJ2-4 and V is TRBV29-1, with D unclear. CDR1 SQVTM and CDR2 ANQGSEA come from the germline V gene. This CDR3 contains 16 residues. Trimming cost V 6 bases and J 0 bases, with 18 bases left between them. The CDR3 DNA is TGCAGCGTCGATCTGACTGGTGGTGAAGCCAAAAACATTCAGTACTTC. This sequence encodes CSVDLTGGEAKNIQYF.